The 18 T cell receptor beta chains below were found in one sample sequenced in a study of CXCR3-negative and CXCR3-positive naive CD8 T cells. The study's findings and limits: Higher TRB CDR3 hydrophobicity marked CXCR3-positive naive cells relative to CXCR3-negative naive cells.

TRB cDNA libraries were made by UMI-labeled 5' RACE. TCRdb re-called the 5' RACE reads, yielding one record per CDR3 amino acid sequence without DNA. Here the sample table reports approximately 100,000 distinct CDR3 sequences. No cognate antigen is known for these TCRs. Sequencing was carried out using naive CXCR3+ CD8+ T cells from blood. Subset meaning: CD45RO-CCR7+CD27+CD95- naive CD8+ T cells expressing CXCR3 (TNR3+). Receptors originate from a human donor in good health. Some clones in this sample may be carry-over from other donors' samples.

The chain joins TRBV29-1 to TRBJ2-1; TCRdb returns TRBD1, unconfirmable since there is no DNA. The CDR3 totals 15 residues. CDR1 and CDR2 from the germline V gene are SQVTM and ANQGSEA. The CDR3 reads CSVGIPGQHYNEQFF.

The genes are TRBV13 and TRBJ1-4. Germline V CDR1 and CDR2: PRHDT, FYEKMQ (reference sequence). CDR3 length: 15 residues. This CDR3 is CASSSFIGDNEKLFF.

This sequence joins TRBV27 and TRBJ2-5; without DNA, the TCRdb call of TRBD1 cannot be checked. The CDR3 has 15 amino acids. Germline lookup yields CDR1 MNHEY and CDR2 SMNVEV (reference sequence). Here the CDR3 reads CASTPLGQGIETQYF.

The chain has TRBV5-6 and TRBJ2-7; TCRdb lists TRBD1, though no DNA is available to test this call. There are 14 residues in the CDR3. CDR1 is SGHDT, CDR2 YYEEEE, per germline. CDR3 amino acids: CASSLTGNSYEQYF.

The V and J genes are TRBV6-1 and TRBJ1-4. The CDR3 runs 15 residues. Germline CDR1 reads MNHNS; CDR2 reads SASEGT. CDR3 loop: CASSAFSGPGEKLFF.

The chain couples TRBV4-1 to TRBJ2-5; the D call from TCRdb, TRBD1, cannot be confirmed without DNA. Germline values: CDR1 MGHRA, CDR2 YSYEKL. The CDR3 is 16 residues long. The CDR3: CASSQDGSFRGETQYF.

This chain joins TRBV29-1 and TRBJ2-4; without DNA, the TCRdb call of TRBD2 cannot be checked. The CDR3 covers 14 residues. CDR1 is SQVTM, CDR2 ANQGSEA, per germline. The CDR3: CSVSLGDGKNIQYF.

The chain has TRBV9 and TRBJ1-1. The CDR3 runs 14 residues. Germline CDR1 SGDLS, CDR2 YYNGEE. CDR3 loop: CASSAADRNTEAFF.

J is TRBJ2-2 and V is TRBV2; absent DNA, TCRdb's TRBD1 call cannot be checked. This CDR3 comprises 17 residues. The V gene's germline CDR1 is SNHLY and CDR2 FYNNEI. CDR3 sequence: CASSVESRQTNTGELFF.

The genes are TRBV29-1 and TRBJ1-2. CDR1 and CDR2 from the germline V gene are SQVTM and ANQGSEA. The CDR3 consists of 16 residues. This CDR3 is CSVEDEAGRTYYGYTF.

The rearrangement links TRBV6-1 to TRBJ2-1; TCRdb gives TRBD2 as the D gene, but with no DNA this cannot be confirmed. Germline V gives CDR1 MNHNS, CDR2 SASEGT. This CDR3 spans 15 amino acids. This chain's CDR3 is CAKRLAGETYNEQFF.

V gene TRBV27 combines with J gene TRBJ2-1; TCRdb's D gene call, TRBD1, goes unchecked for lack of DNA. The CDR3 contains 17 residues. Per the germline V gene, CDR1 is MNHEY and CDR2 is SMNVEV (reference sequence). The CDR3 protein is CASSALTPQGSADEQFF.

The rearrangement joins TRBV20-1 to TRBJ1-1; TCRdb returns TRBD1, unconfirmable since there is no DNA. This CDR3 has 15 amino acids. Looked up from germline, CDR1 is DFQATT and CDR2 is SNEGSKA (reference sequence). This CDR3 is CSARDLVRGNTEAFF.

The V call is TRBV29-1, the J call TRBJ2-7. Germline V gene data show CDR1 as SQVTM and CDR2 as ANQGSEA. The CDR3 is 13 amino acids. CDR3 sequence reads: CSVVTRPSYEQYF.

The rearrangement uses TRBV12-3 or TRBV12-4 and TRBJ1-1; TCRdb outputs TRBD1, but without DNA this stays unchecked. The CDR3 covers 16 residues. The CDR3 here is CASSPPRRKGDTEAFF.

The CDR3 region is CAISETGELFF. The chain combines TRBV10-3 with TRBJ2-2. CDR1 and CDR2 from the germline V gene are ENHRY and SYGVKD. The CDR3 extends over 11 amino acids.

This chain uses TRBV11-1 with TRBJ2-7; TCRdb indicates TRBD1, and absent DNA this call remains unverified. Germline V lookup: CDR1 SGHAT, CDR2 FQDESV (reference sequence). The CDR3 runs to 16 residues. The CDR3 spells CASSLGAVKSSYEQYF. The full variable domain, in which reference TRBV11-1 and TRBJ2-7 provide the parts outside the CDR3, is EAEVAQSPRYKITEKSQAVAFWCDPISGHATLYWYRQILGQGPELLVQFQDESVVDDSQLPKDRFSAERLKGVDSTLKIQPAELGDSAMYLCASSLGAVKSSYEQYFGPGTRLTVT.

The V call is TRBV24-1, the J call TRBJ2-1; the TCRdb D gene call, TRBD1, has no DNA to confirm it. The CDR3 runs 14 residues. Germline V gene lookup returns CDR1 KGHDR and CDR2 SFDVKD. The CDR3 is CATSDYGGRNEQFF.